What follows are 21 T cell receptor beta chains derived from one specimen sequenced in a study of CD8 T cells in Susac syndrome (dated by TCRdb to between 2019 and 2020). The protocol used for the library was the immunoSEQ multiplex PCR assay. RNA was extracted using the RNeasy kit, and roughly 0.5 to 1 microgram was reverse transcribed with random hexamers. In-frame beta chains were kept once TCRdb had trimmed the public reads at Q25 with fastp and called clones with MiXCR. Each CDR3 protein gets just one entry, which takes the most common genes and DNA from the rows behind it. Across this sample there are 150,000 to 200,000 distinct CDR3 sequences, with around 95% seen only once. The ten most abundant clones make up just over 0.13% of the sample. Material: CD4+ T cells from PBMCs. These receptors were obtained from a human donor in good health.

This chain links TRBV6-6 with TRBJ2-7; D possibly corresponds to TRBD1 (6 bases). This CDR3 comprises 13 residues. Germline V CDR1 and CDR2: MNHNY, SVGAGI (reference sequence). V lost 2 bases, J lost 5 bases, and 10 bases lay in between. CDR3 sequence: CASSYNRVNEQYF. The CDR3 nucleotides read TGTGCCAGCAGTTACAACAGGGTCAACGAGCAGTACTTC.

The chain uses TRBV7-2 and TRBJ2-5; D unclear. The CDR3 covers 12 residues. V shed 0 bases and J shed 7 bases, with 6 bases lying between them. Germline CDR1 and CDR2: SGHTA and FQGNSA. CDR3 region: CASSLAGPTQYF. The CDR3 bases are TGTGCCAGCAGCTTAGCAGGTCCGACCCAGTACTTC.

This clonotype appeared once. The V and J genes are TRBV29-1 and TRBJ2-5, with 11 bases fitting TRBD1. CDR1 SQVTM and CDR2 ANQGSEA come from the germline V gene. The CDR3 covers 15 residues. J gave up 4 bases and V 6 bases, and 10 bases lay outside the gene matches. The CDR3 is CSVQQGTGGAETQYF. In nucleotides, the CDR3 is TGCAGCGTCCAACAGGGGACAGGGGGAGCAGAGACCCAGTACTTC.

This chain joins TRBV20-1 and TRBJ1-1; D gene uncertain. Germline V gives CDR1 DFQATT, CDR2 SNEGSKA (reference sequence). The V gene lost 6 bases and the J gene lost 4 bases, with 15 bases spanning the gap. The CDR3 runs to 13 residues. CDR3 amino acids: CSADTGYGTEAFF. CDR3 in DNA: TGCAGTGCCGACACGGGGTACGGCACTGAAGCTTTCTTT.

This sequence joins TRBV24-1 and TRBJ2-3; D is perhaps TRBD1 or TRBD2 (5 bases each). The CDR3 is 13 residues long. V gave up 6 bases and J gave up 0 bases, with 6 bases separating them. Germline V gene data show CDR1 as KGHDR and CDR2 as SFDVKD. The CDR3 loop reads CATSRGSTDTQYF. In nucleotides, the CDR3 is TGTGCCACCAGTCGGGGCAGCACAGATACGCAGTATTTT.

This chain links TRBV5-4 with TRBJ1-1; D possibly corresponds to TRBD1 (5 bases). This CDR3 spans 15 amino acids. Germline V CDR1 and CDR2: SGHNT, YYREEE (reference sequence). Trimming shortened V by 2 bases and J by 4 bases, and 15 bases separated the two germline ends. The chain's CDR3 is CASSLKQAGGTEAFF. CDR3 DNA: TGTGCCAGCAGCTTAAAACAGGCCGGGGGCACTGAAGCTTTCTTT.

V usage is TRBV20-1 and J usage is TRBJ2-1; D possibly corresponds to TRBD1 (5 bases). The CDR3 sequence is 12 residues long. Per the germline V gene, CDR1 is DFQATT and CDR2 is SNEGSKA (reference sequence). Trimming took off 1 base at V and 10 bases at J, with 11 bases between the two ends. CDR3 bases: TGCAGTGCTAGAGTACAGGTAGGGGAGCAGTTCTTC. Amino acids: CSARVQVGEQFF.

V gene TRBV4-2 combines with J gene TRBJ1-5, with 11 bases aligning to TRBD1. Germline V gene sequence: CDR1 LGHNA, CDR2 YNFKEQ. The CDR3 is 16 amino acids. V gave up 0 bases and J gave up 6 bases; unmatched junction bases: 4. Written as DNA, the CDR3 is TGTGCCAGCAGCCAAGATTGGACAGGGGGCTTTCAGCCCCAGCATTTT. It is translated as CASSQDWTGGFQPQHF.

This sequence joins TRBV25-1 and TRBJ2-7, with unresolved D. Trimming removed 2 bases from V and 3 bases from J, with 5 bases in between. Germline V gene lookup returns CDR1 MGHDK and CDR2 SYGVNS. The CDR3 has 12 residues. CDR3 sequence reads: CASSEVSYEQYF. CDR3 DNA sequence: TGTGCCAGCAGTGAAGTAAGCTACGAGCAGTACTTC.

The chain carries TRBV7-9 and TRBJ2-7; perhaps D is TRBD1 or TRBD2 (5 bases each). Per the germline V gene, CDR1 is SEHNR and CDR2 is FQNEAQ (reference sequence). CDR3 length equals 15 residues. The V and J ends lost 6 bases and 3 bases respectively, with 18 bases between them. CDR3 protein: CASSSMPGTNYEQYF. As DNA, the CDR3 is TGTGCCAGCAGTTCGATGCCGGGGACCAACTACGAGCAGTACTTC.

This clonotype was observed a single time. J is TRBJ1-1 and V is TRBV6-5; 8 nucleotides line up with TRBD1. With V trimmed by 4 bases and J by 4 bases, 5 bases remained unmatched. CDR1 MNHEY and CDR2 SVGAGI come from the germline V gene. CDR3 size: 14 residues. The CDR3 DNA follows: TGTGCCAGCAGTTGGCAGGGGGCGGCCACTGAAGCTTTCTTT. The encoded protein is CASSWQGAATEAFF.

The chain recombines TRBV7-3 with TRBJ1-5; the match to TRBD1 covers 7 bases. Germline CDR1 and CDR2: SGHTA and FQGTGA. The length of the CDR3 is 14 residues. The junction had 9 bases not matched to a gene; V was cut back by 4 bases and J by 9 bases. Here the CDR3 reads CASSSATGYGPQHF. CDR3 sequence (DNA): TGTGCCAGCAGCTCCGCGACAGGGTATGGGCCCCAGCATTTT.

The rearrangement links TRBV7-2 to TRBJ1-5; possibly TRBD1 for D (5 bases). Germline CDR1 and CDR2: SGHTA and FQGNSA. CDR3 size: 16 residues. V shed 1 base and J shed 0 bases, with 10 bases lying between them. The CDR3 sequence is CASSLGTGNSNQPQHF. CDR3 sequence (DNA): TGTGCCAGCAGCTTAGGAACAGGAAATAGCAATCAGCCCCAGCATTTT.

The chain employs TRBV5-8 and TRBJ2-4, with D perhaps given as TRBD1 or TRBD2 (7 bases each). Germline V gene sequence: CDR1 SGHTS, CDR2 YDEGEE. V lost 4 bases and J 8 bases, leaving 13 bases between the germline ends. This CDR3 is built from 13 residues. The CDR3 here is CASSPTGRDIQYF. The CDR3 DNA reads as TGTGCCAGCAGCCCGACAGGGAGGGACATTCAGTACTTC.

The CDR3 nucleotides read TGTGCCAGCAGTGAAGGGGGAGGTAATTCACCCCTCCACTTT. It codes for CASSEGGGNSPLHF. This sequence joins TRBV2 and TRBJ1-6; D is unclear. Per germline, CDR1 SNHLY and CDR2 FYNNEI. CDR3 size: 14 residues. V was shortened by 1 base and J by 6 bases, with 7 bases between the two germline ends.

This rearrangement joins TRBV4-1 to TRBJ1-1; a weak D match, TRBD1 (5 bases). This CDR3 has 16 amino acids. Germline-derived CDR1 and CDR2 are MGHRA and YSYEKL. Trimming pared 1 base from V and 5 bases from J, leaving 17 bases between. DNA for the CDR3: TGCGCCAGCAGCCAAGCCCCATCGGGGGTGGAGACTGAAGCTTTCTTT. As protein: CASSQAPSGVETEAFF.

This sequence joins TRBV12-3 or TRBV12-4 and TRBJ1-6; D remains unclear. The CDR3 sequence is 14 residues long. V was trimmed by 5 bases and J by 10 bases, leaving 15 bases between them. The DNA of the CDR3 is TGTGCCAGCAGTCCCCTGGTCCGAGGGTCACCCCTCCACTTT. It translates to CASSPLVRGSPLHF.

The chain employs TRBV5-1 and TRBJ2-7; a possible D gene is TRBD2 (7 bases). Germline V gene sequence: CDR1 SGHRS, CDR2 YFSETQ. Trimming pared 1 base from V and 4 bases from J, leaving 12 bases between. This CDR3 is 14 amino acids long. Here the CDR3 DNA reads TGCGCCAGCAGCTTGACAGGGAGGGGTTACGAGCAGTACTTC. Translation gives CASSLTGRGYEQYF.

V and J are TRBV12-3 or TRBV12-4 and TRBJ1-2, with D hard to call. Between the trimmed V and J ends, which lost 3 bases and 1 base, there was a span of 9 bases. The CDR3 has 14 residues. The CDR3 reads CASSFAVYNYGYTF. The CDR3 DNA follows: TGTGCCAGCAGTTTTGCGGTTTATAACTATGGCTACACCTTC.

This chain links TRBV6-2 or TRBV6-3 with TRBJ2-7; D is ambiguous. The CDR3 has 12 residues. Germline V CDR1 and CDR2: MNHEY, SVGEGT. The V end lost 7 bases, the J end lost 3 bases, and 10 bases lay between the germline ends. For the CDR3, the DNA is TGTGCCAGCAAGCAGACCATCTACGAGCAGTACTTC. Amino acid sequence: CASKQTIYEQYF.

The V gene is TRBV19, the J gene TRBJ1-2; D is undetermined. The CDR3 totals 11 residues. The V and J ends lost 6 bases and 4 bases respectively, with 6 bases between them. The V gene's germline CDR1 is LNHDA and CDR2 SQIVND (reference sequence). The CDR3 here is CASSEIYGYTF. In nucleotides, the CDR3 is TGTGCCAGTAGCGAGATCTATGGCTACACCTTC.